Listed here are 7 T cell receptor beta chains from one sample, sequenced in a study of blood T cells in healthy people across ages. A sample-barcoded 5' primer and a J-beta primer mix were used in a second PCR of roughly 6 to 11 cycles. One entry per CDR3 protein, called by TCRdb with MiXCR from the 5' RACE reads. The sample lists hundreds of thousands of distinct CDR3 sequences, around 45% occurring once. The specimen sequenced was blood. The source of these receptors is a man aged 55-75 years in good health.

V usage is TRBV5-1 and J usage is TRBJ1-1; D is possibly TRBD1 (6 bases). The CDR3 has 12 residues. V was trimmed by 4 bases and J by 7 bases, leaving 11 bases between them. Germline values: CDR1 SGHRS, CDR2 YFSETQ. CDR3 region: CASSRTASEAFF. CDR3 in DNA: TGCGCCAGCAGCCGGACAGCCAGTGAAGCTTTCTTT.

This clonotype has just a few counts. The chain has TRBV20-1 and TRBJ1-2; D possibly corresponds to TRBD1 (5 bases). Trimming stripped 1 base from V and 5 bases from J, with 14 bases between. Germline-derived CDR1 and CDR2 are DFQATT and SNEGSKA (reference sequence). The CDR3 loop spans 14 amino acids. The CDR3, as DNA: TGCAGTGCTAGAGCAGGGACGGCGGGGTATGGCTACACCTTC. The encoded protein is CSARAGTAGYGYTF.

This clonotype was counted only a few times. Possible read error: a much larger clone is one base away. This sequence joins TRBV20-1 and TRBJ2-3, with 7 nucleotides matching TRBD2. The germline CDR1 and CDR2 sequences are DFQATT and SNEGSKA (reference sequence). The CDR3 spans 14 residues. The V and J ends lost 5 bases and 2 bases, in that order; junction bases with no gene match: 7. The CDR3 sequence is CSAWAGGYTDTQYF. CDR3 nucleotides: TGCAGTGCTTGGGCCGGGGGGTACACAGATACGCAGTATTTT.

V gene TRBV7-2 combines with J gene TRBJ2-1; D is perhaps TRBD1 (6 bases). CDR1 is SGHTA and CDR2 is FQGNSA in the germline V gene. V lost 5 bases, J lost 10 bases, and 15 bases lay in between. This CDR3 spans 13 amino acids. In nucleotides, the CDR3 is TGTGCCAGCAGCGGGGGCAGTCCCTACGAGCAGTTCTTC. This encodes CASSGGSPYEQFF. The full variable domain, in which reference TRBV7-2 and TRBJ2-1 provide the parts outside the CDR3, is GAGVSQSPSNKVTEKGKDVELRCDPISGHTALYWYRQSLGQGLEFLIYFQGNSAPDKSGLPSDRFSAERTGGSVSTLTIQRTQQEDSAVYLCASSGGSPYEQFFGPGTRLTVL.

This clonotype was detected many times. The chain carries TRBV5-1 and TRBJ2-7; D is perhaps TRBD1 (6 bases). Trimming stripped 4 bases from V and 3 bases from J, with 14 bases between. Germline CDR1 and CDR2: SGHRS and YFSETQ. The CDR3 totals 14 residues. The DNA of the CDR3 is TGCGCCAGCAGCCCCCTTGGGGGCTACTACGAGCAGTACTTC. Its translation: CASSPLGGYYEQYF.

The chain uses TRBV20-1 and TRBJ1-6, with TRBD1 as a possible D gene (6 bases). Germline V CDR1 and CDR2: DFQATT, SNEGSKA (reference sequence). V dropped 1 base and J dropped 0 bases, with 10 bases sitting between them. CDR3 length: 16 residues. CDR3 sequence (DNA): TGCAGTGCTAGAGGACAGGAAAGCTCCTATAATTCACCCCTCCACTTT. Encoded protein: CSARGQESSYNSPLHF.

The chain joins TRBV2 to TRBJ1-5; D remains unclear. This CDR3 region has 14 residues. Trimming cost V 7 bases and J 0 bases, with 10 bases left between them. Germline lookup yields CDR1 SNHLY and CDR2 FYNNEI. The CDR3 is CASTTGASNQPQHF. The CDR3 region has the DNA TGTGCCAGCACTACTGGAGCTAGCAATCAGCCCCAGCATTTT.